The 10 T cell receptor beta chains below were found in one sample sequenced in a study of cytomegalovirus exposure and HLA in healthy donors. The primer mix had 60 Vbeta and 13 Jbeta primers. The protocol was immunoSEQ multiplex PCR, while the TCRdb copy is restricted to in-frame clones and leaves out a portion. The repertoire holds around 210,000 clones, with roughly 78% as singletons. The sequencing sample was made of PBMCs. The source is a boy younger than 18 in good health and CMV-seronegative.

This chain links TRBV19 with TRBJ2-4; no definite D call. V was cut by 1 base and J by 4 bases, with 8 bases left in between. Looked up from germline, CDR1 is LNHDA and CDR2 is SQIVND (reference sequence). This CDR3 has 14 amino acids. CDR3 sequence: CASSIVGSKNIQYF. The CDR3 DNA reads TGTGCCAGTAGTATAGTGGGCAGTAAAAACATTCAGTACTTC.

This clone was picked up one time. This chain connects TRBV5-6 to TRBJ1-2; D is ambiguous. Germline CDR1 reads SGHDT; CDR2 reads YYEEEE. The CDR3 extends over 14 amino acids. The V gene lost 1 base and the J gene lost 2 bases, with 9 bases spanning the gap. The CDR3 spells CASSLQRLNYGYTF. The CDR3 region has the DNA TGTGCCAGCAGCTTGCAAAGACTCAACTATGGCTACACCTTC.

Only a few counts were recorded for this clone. CDR3 sequence (DNA): TGTGCCAGCAGCCAGGGAGGGGGACAAACTAATGAAAAACTGTTTTTT. It is translated as CASSQGGGQTNEKLFF. V usage is TRBV5-4 and J usage is TRBJ1-4; D is possibly TRBD1 (6 bases). The CDR3 contains 16 residues. V was trimmed by 4 bases and J by 1 base, leaving 14 bases between them. Germline-derived CDR1 and CDR2 are SGHNT and YYREEE (reference sequence). Variable domain in full (rest from reference TRBV5-4 and TRBJ1-4): ETGVTQSPTHLIKTRGQQVTLRCSSQSGHNTVSWYQQALGQGPQFIFQYYREEENGRGNFPPRFSGLQFPNYSSELNVNALELDDSALYLCASSQGGGQTNEKLFFGSGTQLSVL.

The gene calls are TRBV5-4 and TRBJ1-2; TRBD1 aligns across 8 bases. V gave up 0 bases and J gave up 6 bases; unmatched junction bases: 7. This CDR3 spans 15 amino acids. Germline V CDR1 and CDR2: SGHNT, YYREEE (reference sequence). The CDR3 spells CASSLVMSGGNGYTF. CDR3 in DNA: TGTGCCAGCAGCTTGGTCATGTCAGGGGGCAATGGCTACACCTTC.

The chain combines TRBV6-5 with TRBJ2-7; tentative D call: TRBD2 (5 bases). CDR1 is MNHEY and CDR2 is SVGAGI in the germline V gene. Trimming cost V 2 bases and J 1 base, with 9 bases left between them. CDR3 length: 14 residues. CDR3 DNA sequence: TGTGCCAGCAGTTACCTGGGAGTATCCTACGAGCAGTACTTC. Translated, it gives CASSYLGVSYEQYF.

This clone was seen more than once but under ten times. V usage is TRBV27 and J usage is TRBJ1-2, with D perhaps matching TRBD1 (5 bases). Trimming pared 4 bases from V and 7 bases from J, leaving 28 bases between. The V gene's germline CDR1 is MNHEY and CDR2 SMNVEV (reference sequence). The CDR3 totals 18 residues. The CDR3 loop is CASSSLVRFAGPQGGYTF. The CDR3 coding sequence is TGTGCCAGCAGTTCTCTAGTGCGTTTTGCCGGGCCTCAGGGTGGCTACACCTTC.

The chain couples TRBV6-6 to TRBJ1-3; D remains ambiguous. The V gene lost 5 bases and the J gene lost 6 bases, with 20 bases spanning the gap. Looked up from germline, CDR1 is MNHNY and CDR2 is SVGAGI (reference sequence). This CDR3 has 16 amino acids. Written as DNA, the CDR3 is TGTGCCAGCAGTCAAATCTACGGGGTTCAGTTAAACACCATATATTTT. It specifies CASSQIYGVQLNTIYF.

This chain links TRBV9 with TRBJ1-2; possible D gene TRBD1, 5 bases. CDR3 length equals 13 residues. Trimming took 0 bases from V and 2 from J, leaving 5 bases between them. Germline CDR1 reads SGDLS; CDR2 reads YYNGEE. The CDR3 is CASSVDRNYGYTF. The CDR3 DNA follows: TGTGCCAGCAGCGTAGACAGGAACTATGGCTACACCTTC.

This clone has only a few counts. The chain joins TRBV9 to TRBJ2-3; 7 positions match TRBD2. Germline CDR1 reads SGDLS; CDR2 reads YYNGEE. The CDR3 has 16 amino acids. Trimming at V came to 3 bases and at J to 0 bases, leaving 7 bases not matched to a gene. The CDR3 spells CASSAGGRGSTDTQYF. The CDR3 region has the DNA TGTGCCAGCAGCGCCGGGGGGAGGGGCAGCACAGATACGCAGTATTTT.

This CDR3 reads CASSVGQVYNEQFF. The CDR3 nucleotides read TGCGCCAGCAGTGTGGGACAGGTCTACAATGAGCAGTTCTTC. The chain is built from TRBV10-1 and TRBJ2-1, with 8 bases lining up with TRBD1. The CDR3 runs 14 residues. CDR1 is WNHNN and CDR2 is SYGVQD in the germline V gene (reference sequence). V dropped 4 bases and J dropped 3; count of bases not matched to a gene: 2.